This T cell receptor beta chain was identified during a study of blood T cell repertoires in COVID-19. About the research overall: Sites in the United States, Italy and Spain provided acute and convalescent COVID-19 samples. Sources were T cells, B-cell-depleted T cells, or PBMCs; the material itself was cDNA or gDNA.

Trimming removed 6 bases at V and 1 base at J, with 9 bases between. The CDR3 is 13 amino acids. CDR1 and CDR2 (germline): LNHDA, SQIVND (reference sequence). In the original workflow: Estimates of nucleated cell counts were drawn from the amplification of reference gene primers. The table came from immunoSEQ multiplex PCR; TCRdb's copy has only in-frame clones and leaves some out. That table is the source of V, J and clone size, and D and trimming were worked out from the DNA. The sample contains just over 95,000 clones, 70% to 90% of which appear only once. Source material: peripheral blood. V gene TRBV19 combines with J gene TRBJ1-1; a weak D match, TRBD1 (6 bases). The clonotype originates from a man aged 60 to 69 with acute or convalescent COVID-19. This chain's CDR3 is CASRMDRNTEAFF. The CDR3 coding sequence is TGTGCCAGTAGGATGGACAGGAACACTGAAGCTTTCTTT. Based on the CDR3 plus reference TRBV19 and TRBJ1-1, the full variable domain is DGGITQSPKYLFRKEGQNVTLSCEQNLNHDAMYWYRQDPGQGLRLIYYSQIVNDFQKGDIAEGYSVSREKKESFPLTVTSAQKNPTAFYLCASRMDRNTEAFFGQGTRLTVV.